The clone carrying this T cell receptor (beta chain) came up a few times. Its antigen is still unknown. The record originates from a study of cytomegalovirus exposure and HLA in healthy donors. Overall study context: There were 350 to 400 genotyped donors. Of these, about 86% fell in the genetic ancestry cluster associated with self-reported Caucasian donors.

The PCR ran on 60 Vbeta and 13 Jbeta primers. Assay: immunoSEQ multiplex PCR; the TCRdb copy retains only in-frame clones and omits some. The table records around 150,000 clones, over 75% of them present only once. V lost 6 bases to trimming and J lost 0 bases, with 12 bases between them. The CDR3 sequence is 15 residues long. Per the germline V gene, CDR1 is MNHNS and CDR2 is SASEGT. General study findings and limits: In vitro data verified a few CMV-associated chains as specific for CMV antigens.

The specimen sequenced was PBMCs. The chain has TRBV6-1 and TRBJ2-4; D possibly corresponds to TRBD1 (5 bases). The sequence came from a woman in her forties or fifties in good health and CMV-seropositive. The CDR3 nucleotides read TGTGCCAGCAGGGCCCTTGACAGAGCCAAAAACATTCAGTACTTC. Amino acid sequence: CASRALDRAKNIQYF.